The clone carrying this T cell receptor beta chain is a singleton in its sample. No antigen is known for it. These data are taken from a study of early stage breast cancer tumors. Across the whole study: About 80% of the 16 invasive tumors were ER+, PR+ and HER2-. Roughly 9.4-fold was the mean read coverage per sample. Study-level findings and limits: In about 90% of the 16 patients, blood comparison separated tumor from normal breast.

TCRdb keeps only in-frame clones here, not all; method: immunoSEQ multiplex PCR. The table has about 41,000 clones, around two thirds seen once. The TCR was taken from a person in their fifties or sixties with breast cancer. The sequenced sample was blood.

DNA of the CDR3: TGTGCCAGCAGTGATCACGGGGAGGAAAGCTATGGCTACACCTTC. Translating it yields CASSDHGEESYGYTF. The genes are TRBV25-1 and TRBJ1-2; no definite D call. Trimming removed 3 bases at V and 4 bases at J, with 15 bases between. Germline V gene sequence: CDR1 MGHDK, CDR2 SYGVNS. The CDR3 contains 15 residues.